What follows are 25 T cell receptor beta chains derived from one specimen sequenced in a study of cytomegalovirus exposure and HLA in healthy donors. PCR was performed using 60 Vbeta and 13 Jbeta primers. TCRdb's table, derived via immunoSEQ multiplex PCR, lists solely in-frame clones and lacks some. The sample records around 70,000 clones, approximately 67% being singletons. Input material: PBMCs. The receptor set was obtained from a man aged 25-40 years in good health and CMV-seronegative.

This clone showed up just a few times. The chain joins TRBV6-5 to TRBJ1-4; 8 bases are a match to TRBD1. Per the germline V gene, CDR1 is MNHEY and CDR2 is SVGAGI. V shed 8 bases, J shed 6 bases, and the junction held 5 bases outside the gene matches. This CDR3 region has 13 residues. The CDR3 DNA follows: TGTGCCAGCGGACAGGGTGGTCATGAAAAACTGTTTTTT. Protein sequence: CASGQGGHEKLFF.

This clone was seen a handful of times. The CDR3 DNA follows: TGTGCCAGCAGTGAAGGGTGGAGTTCACCCCTCCACTTT. This gives the protein CASSEGWSSPLHF. The rearrangement joins TRBV6-1 to TRBJ1-6; D uncertain. The germline V and J ends were trimmed by 1 base and 9 bases, with 7 bases remaining between them. Germline V CDR1 and CDR2: MNHNS, SASEGT. This CDR3 has 13 amino acids.

The genes are TRBV9 and TRBJ1-1, with D uncertain. The CDR3 sequence is 13 residues long. Germline CDR1 and CDR2: SGDLS and YYNGEE. Trimming removed 2 bases at V and 6 bases at J, with 11 bases between. CDR3 protein: CASSVAPTAEAFF. CDR3 coding DNA: TGTGCCAGCAGCGTGGCCCCTACAGCTGAAGCTTTCTTT.

The table lists this clone with a few counts. This chain connects TRBV6-5 to TRBJ2-2; 7 bases are a match to TRBD1. Germline V gives CDR1 MNHEY, CDR2 SVGAGI. The CDR3 sequence is 14 residues long. The junction had 8 bases not matched to a gene; V was cut back by 2 bases and J by 11 bases. In DNA form, the CDR3 reads TGTGCCAGCAGTTACGGGCAGGGGGTAGGAGAGCTGTTTTTT. Its translation is CASSYGQGVGELFF.

The CDR3: CASSLVNPGWGYTF. Here the CDR3 DNA reads TGTGCCAGCAGCTTAGTAAATCCAGGCTGGGGCTACACCTTC. The V call is TRBV13, the J call TRBJ1-2; D uncertain. This CDR3 comprises 14 residues. V was pared by 1 base and J by 8 bases, with 14 bases between. Per germline, CDR1 PRHDT and CDR2 FYEKMQ (reference sequence).

The rearrangement joins TRBV9 to TRBJ2-5, with D possibly matching TRBD2 (7 bases). The CDR3 has 15 residues. Trimming removed 0 bases at V and 7 bases at J, with 16 bases between. Germline values: CDR1 SGDLS, CDR2 YYNGEE. The CDR3 reads CASSVDLGGRGTQYF. Here the CDR3 DNA reads TGTGCCAGCAGCGTAGACCTCGGGGGGCGGGGGACCCAGTACTTC.

The V and J genes are TRBV11-2 and TRBJ1-2; 7 nucleotides align to TRBD1. J lost 6 bases, V lost 1 base, and 5 bases had no gene match. There are 14 residues in the CDR3. Germline V gene sequence: CDR1 SGHAT, CDR2 FQNNGV. CDR3 DNA: TGTGCCAGCAGCTTAGGACAGGGTACGGATGGCTACACCTTC. Protein sequence: CASSLGQGTDGYTF.

The table lists this clone with a few counts. Additional DNA sequences in this sample encode the identical CDR3. The V and J genes are TRBV5-1 and TRBJ1-5; perhaps TRBD1 as D (5 bases). The V end was cut by 0 bases, the J end by 6 bases, with 7 bases between. CDR3 length: 13 residues. Per the germline V gene, CDR1 is SGHRS and CDR2 is YFSETQ. The CDR3 reads CASSLGGGQPQHF. The CDR3 coding sequence is TGCGCCAGCAGCTTGGGGGGGGGTCAGCCCCAGCATTTT.

The gene calls are TRBV6-1 and TRBJ2-7; 7 bases map to TRBD1. V gave up 3 bases and J gave up 4 bases; unmatched junction bases: 0. Looked up from germline, CDR1 is MNHNS and CDR2 is SASEGT. This CDR3 comprises 12 residues. The CDR3 is CASSETGYEQYF. As DNA, the CDR3 is TGTGCCAGCAGTGAGACAGGGTACGAGCAGTACTTC.

CDR3 loop: CASSLRGQGSGELFF. CDR3 nucleotide sequence: TGTGCCAGCAGCTTAAGGGGACAGGGCTCCGGGGAGCTGTTTTTT. The chain links TRBV7-8 to TRBJ2-2, with TRBD1 matching over 9 bases. The CDR3 is 15 amino acids. Trimming cost V 2 bases and J 6 bases; bases outside gene matches: 4. Germline V lookup: CDR1 SGHVS, CDR2 FQNEAQ.

The gene calls are TRBV6-1 and TRBJ1-1; D is undetermined. In germline, CDR1 is MNHNS, CDR2 SASEGT. The ends were cut back, 6 bases at V and 1 base at J, with 12 bases in the middle. The CDR3 is 14 residues long. CDR3 DNA sequence: TGTGCCAGCAGCCCCGCTGGGAGGAACACTGAAGCTTTCTTT. The encoded protein is CASSPAGRNTEAFF.

This sequence joins TRBV27 and TRBJ1-2; the D gene is possibly TRBD1 (6 bases). V gave up 5 bases and J gave up 4 bases, with 17 bases separating them. Per germline, CDR1 MNHEY and CDR2 SMNVEV (reference sequence). The CDR3 consists of 15 residues. CDR3: CASSPSGGGSYGYTF. The CDR3 DNA sequence: TGTGCCAGCAGTCCCTCCGGGGGGGGCTCCTATGGCTACACCTTC.

The rearrangement links TRBV29-1 to TRBJ2-7; D might be TRBD2 (6 bases). Per germline, CDR1 SQVTM and CDR2 ANQGSEA. V shed 4 bases and J shed 7 bases, with 20 bases lying between them. The CDR3 has 14 residues. DNA of the CDR3: TGCAGCGTTGGAGGGGATCACGACGCGGGGGAGCAGTACTTC. Its translation is CSVGGDHDAGEQYF.

The chain is built from TRBV7-8 and TRBJ2-5, with TRBD2 identical over 9 bases. V shed 6 bases and J 3 bases; nucleotides not matched to a gene: 2. The germline gives CDR1 SGHVS, CDR2 FQNEAQ. The CDR3 length is 13 residues. As DNA, the CDR3 is TGTGCCAGCAGTAGACTAGCGGAAGAGACCCAGTACTTC. Protein: CASSRLAEETQYF.

The chain carries TRBV6-1 and TRBJ2-1; D ambiguous. The V gene lost 6 bases and the J gene lost 0 bases, with 9 bases spanning the gap. Germline-derived CDR1 and CDR2 are MNHNS and SASEGT. The CDR3 spans 14 residues. In DNA, the CDR3 is TGTGCCAGCAGGTCTCCCAGCTCCTACAATGAGCAGTTCTTC. Translation: CASRSPSSYNEQFF.

The chain recombines TRBV6-5 with TRBJ1-3, with a tentative D call TRBD1 (5 bases). The CDR3 runs to 15 residues. Germline CDR1 is MNHEY and CDR2 is SVGAGI. Trimming took off 4 bases at V and 0 bases at J, with 10 bases between the two ends. As DNA, the CDR3 is TGTGCCAGCAGTTCCCAGGGAATCTCTGGAAACACCATATATTTT. Translation gives CASSSQGISGNTIYF.

This clone was detected only a few times. The chain combines TRBV25-1 with TRBJ2-6; TRBD1 agrees at 8 bases. After removal of 8 bases from V and 0 bases from J, the junction contained 3 bases not matched to a gene. The CDR3 sequence is 15 residues long. Germline V gene lookup returns CDR1 MGHDK and CDR2 SYGVNS. The CDR3 region is CASSTGDSGANVLTF. In DNA form, the CDR3 reads TGTGCCAGCTCGACAGGGGACTCTGGGGCCAACGTCCTGACTTTC.

The rearrangement joins TRBV7-9 to TRBJ2-7, with TRBD1 matching over 10 bases. The CDR3 totals 15 residues. The junction had 8 bases not matched to a gene; V was cut back by 4 bases and J by 5 bases. The germline CDR1 and CDR2 sequences are SEHNR and FQNEAQ (reference sequence). CDR3 DNA: TGTGCCAGCAGCTACGGACAGGGGGTAATCCACGAGCAGTACTTC. This translates into CASSYGQGVIHEQYF.

In its sample, this clone was seen once. The chain employs TRBV6-1 and TRBJ2-7, with 8 bases identical to TRBD2. Trimming at V came to 7 bases and at J to 7 bases, leaving 6 bases not matched to a gene. There are 12 residues in the CDR3. Germline V gene lookup returns CDR1 MNHNS and CDR2 SASEGT. Written as DNA, the CDR3 is TGTGCCAGCATGGCGGGGGGACGGGAGCAGTACTTC. Its translation: CASMAGGREQYF.

This chain connects TRBV2 to TRBJ2-7, with 10 bases aligning to TRBD2. V was clipped by 4 bases and J by 11 bases; unmatched bases: 11. The CDR3 has 14 residues. Germline values: CDR1 SNHLY, CDR2 FYNNEI. DNA for the CDR3: TGTGCCAGCAGTGCCGGTCTTAAGCGGGGGGGCGAGTACTTC. Translation gives CASSAGLKRGGEYF.

This chain uses TRBV6-5 with TRBJ1-1, with D hard to call. The CDR3 has 14 amino acids. V dropped 6 bases and J dropped 1 base, with 12 bases sitting between them. CDR1 is MNHEY, CDR2 SVGAGI, per germline. CDR3: CASSPLPWNTEAFF. The CDR3 region has the DNA TGTGCCAGCAGCCCCCTCCCTTGGAACACTGAAGCTTTCTTT.

J is TRBJ2-2 and V is TRBV6-5; maybe TRBD1 (6 bases). Germline CDR1 reads MNHEY; CDR2 reads SVGAGI. This CDR3 is built from 15 residues. The V and J ends lost 7 bases and 2 bases respectively, with 14 bases between them. As DNA, the CDR3 is TGTGCCAGCAAATGGGACACCTTAAACACCGGGGAGCTGTTTTTT. This gives the protein CASKWDTLNTGELFF.

A few counts support this clone. The rearrangement uses TRBV5-4 and TRBJ2-1; D ambiguous. The CDR3 is 13 residues long. Germline CDR1 SGHNT, CDR2 YYREEE (reference sequence). Trimming left V 4 bases short and J 5 bases short, with 10 bases between. This CDR3 is CASSPWAHNEQFF. The CDR3 DNA reads as TGTGCCAGCAGCCCCTGGGCCCACAATGAGCAGTTCTTC.

The chain has TRBV6-5 and TRBJ1-1, with D perhaps TRBD1 (5 bases). Trimming took off 8 bases at V and 0 bases at J, with 7 bases between the two ends. The CDR3 has 12 amino acids. Germline loops: CDR1 MNHEY, CDR2 SVGAGI. As DNA, the CDR3 is TGTGCCAGCCGGACATTGAACACTGAAGCTTTCTTT. This sequence encodes CASRTLNTEAFF.

This sequence joins TRBV29-1 and TRBJ1-1, with 11 bases lining up with TRBD1. Per the germline V gene, CDR1 is SQVTM and CDR2 is ANQGSEA. The CDR3 spans 14 residues. Unmatched junction bases numbered 5, after V lost 7 bases and J lost 1 base. CDR3 nucleotide sequence: TGCAGCGGAAGGACAGGGGGCGCGAACACTGAAGCTTTCTTT. Encoded protein: CSGRTGGANTEAFF. The full variable domain, completed using reference TRBV29-1 and TRBJ1-1, is SAVISQKPSRDICQRGTSLTIQCQVDSQVTMMFWYRQQPGQSLTLIATANQGSEATYESGFVIDKFPISRPNLTFSTLTVSNMSPEDSSIYLCSGRTGGANTEAFFGQGTRLTVV.